The present entry profiles one TCR beta chain with its context. Its target is unknown. For every donor, a draw yielded around 10 milliliters of peripheral blood. The data belong to a study of blood T cells in healthy people across ages. Study-wide results and caveats: The study found more naive CD4+ cells and higher diversity in long-lived than aged donors. One million T cells yielded diversity estimates that were considered underestimates.

The germline V gene encodes CDR1 MDHEN and CDR2 SYDVKM. The length of the CDR3 is 15 residues. Trimming removed 6 bases at V and 7 bases at J, with 19 bases between. Then a second PCR, running roughly 7 to 11 cycles, was carried out with a sample-barcoded 5' primer and a J-beta primer mix. TCRdb re-derived calls from the 5' RACE reads in MiXCR, one entry per CDR3 protein. The sample contains 1.5 million to 2 million distinct CDR3 sequences, 25% to 30% of which appear only once. The chain links TRBV28 to TRBJ1-5, with D possibly being TRBD1 (6 bases). The sequencing input was blood. The receptor's source is a woman aged 30 to 39 in good health. This CDR3 reads CASRRTGRRRQPQHF. DNA of the CDR3: TGTGCCAGCAGACGAACAGGGCGGAGAAGGCAGCCCCAGCATTTT.